The T cell receptor beta chain described here comes from a study of T-cell reconstitution after alpha-beta-depleted transplantation in children. In this sample, this clonotype turned up a few times. The CDR3 runs to 15 residues. Trimming pared 3 bases from V and 5 bases from J, leaving 14 bases between. Germline loops: CDR1 SGHAT, CDR2 FQNNGV. This sample's TCRbeta library carried unique molecular identifier barcodes. TCRdb ran MiXCR on the PCR reads and lists one entry per CDR3 protein. Among approximately 590,000 distinct CDR3 sequences listed, under 12% were seen once. The sequence came from a human donor who donated a stem cell graft to a child with acute myeloid leukemia. The input for sequencing was PBMCs from the stem cell graft donor, taken from the stem cell graft. The chain joins TRBV11-2 to TRBJ2-1; D gene uncertain. The CDR3 DNA reads TGTGCCAGCAGCTTTTCCCGGACCCGCAACAATGAGCAGTTCTTC. It translates to CASSFSRTRNNEQFF.